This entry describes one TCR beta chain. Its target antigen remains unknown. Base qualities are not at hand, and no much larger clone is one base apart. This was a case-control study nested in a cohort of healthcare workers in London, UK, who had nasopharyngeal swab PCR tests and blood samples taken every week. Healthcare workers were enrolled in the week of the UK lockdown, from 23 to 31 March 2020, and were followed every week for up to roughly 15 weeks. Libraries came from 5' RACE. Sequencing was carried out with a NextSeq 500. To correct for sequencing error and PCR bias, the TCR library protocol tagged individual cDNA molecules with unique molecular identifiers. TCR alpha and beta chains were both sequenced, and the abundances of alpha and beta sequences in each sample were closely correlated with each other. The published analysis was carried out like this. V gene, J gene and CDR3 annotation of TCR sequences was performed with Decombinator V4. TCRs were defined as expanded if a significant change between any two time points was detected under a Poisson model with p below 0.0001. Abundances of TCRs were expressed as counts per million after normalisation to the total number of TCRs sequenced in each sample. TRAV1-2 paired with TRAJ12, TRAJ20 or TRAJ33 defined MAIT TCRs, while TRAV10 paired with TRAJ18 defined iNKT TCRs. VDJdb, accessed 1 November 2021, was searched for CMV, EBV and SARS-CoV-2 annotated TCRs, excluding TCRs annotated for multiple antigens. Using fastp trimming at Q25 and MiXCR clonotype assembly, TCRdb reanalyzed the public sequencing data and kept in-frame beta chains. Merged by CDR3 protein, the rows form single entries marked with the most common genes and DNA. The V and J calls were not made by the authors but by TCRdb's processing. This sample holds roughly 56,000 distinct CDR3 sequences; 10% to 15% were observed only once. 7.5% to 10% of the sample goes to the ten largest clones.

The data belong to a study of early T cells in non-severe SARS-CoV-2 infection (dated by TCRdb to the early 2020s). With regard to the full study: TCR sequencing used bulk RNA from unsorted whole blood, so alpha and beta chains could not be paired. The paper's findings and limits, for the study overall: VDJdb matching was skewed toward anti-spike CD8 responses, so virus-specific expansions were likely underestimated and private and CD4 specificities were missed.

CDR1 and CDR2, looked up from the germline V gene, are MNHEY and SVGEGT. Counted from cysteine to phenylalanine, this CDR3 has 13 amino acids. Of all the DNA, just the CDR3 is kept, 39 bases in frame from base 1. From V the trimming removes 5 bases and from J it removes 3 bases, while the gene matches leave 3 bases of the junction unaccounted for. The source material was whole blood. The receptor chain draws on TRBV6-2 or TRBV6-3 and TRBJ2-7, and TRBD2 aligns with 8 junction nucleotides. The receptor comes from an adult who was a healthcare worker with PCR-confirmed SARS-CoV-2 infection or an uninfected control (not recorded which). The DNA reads TGTGCCAGCAGTATTACTAGCGGCTACGAGCAGTACTTC. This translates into CASSITSGYEQYF.